The T cell receptor (beta chain) under discussion was sequenced for a study of cytomegalovirus exposure and HLA in healthy donors. Study context: Genotyping showed around four fifths of over 350 donors falling in the Caucasian-associated ancestry cluster.

The PCR used 60 Vbeta and 13 Jbeta primers. Per the original methods: Later analysis identified some 88 million unique TCR beta chains, 8.5 million to 13 million shared. This table comes from immunoSEQ multiplex PCR, and its TCRdb copy is limited to in-frame clones, with some not included. The DNA was the basis for D and trimming; V, J and clone size are from that table. The repertoire holds approximately 200,000 clones, with more than 75% as singletons. As regards this clone: What it binds is unknown.

Germline CDR1 SGHVS, CDR2 FNYEAQ. Trimming shortened V by 0 bases and J by 2 bases, and 8 bases separated the two germline ends. The CDR3 loop spans 14 amino acids. Whole-study findings and limits: Fewer N-insertions (relative to the 666-donor mean) were reportedly seen in an Asian-associated ancestry cluster in a later analysis. There were a few CMV-associated chains whose specificity for CMV antigens was confirmed in vitro.

This chain connects TRBV7-6 to TRBJ2-7; D may be TRBD2 (5 bases). Sequencing input: PBMCs. This clonotype was sampled from a human donor in good health. The CDR3 spells CASSLATGAYEQYF. The CDR3 nucleotides are TGTGCCAGCAGCTTAGCGACCGGGGCCTACGAGCAGTACTTC. The full variable domain, with the rest looked up from reference TRBV7-6 and TRBJ2-7, is GAGVSQSPRYKVTKRGQDVALRCDPISGHVSLYWYRQALGQGPEFLTYFNYEAQQDKSGLPNDRFSAERPEGSISTLTIQRTEQRDSAMYRCASSLATGAYEQYFGPGTRLTVT.